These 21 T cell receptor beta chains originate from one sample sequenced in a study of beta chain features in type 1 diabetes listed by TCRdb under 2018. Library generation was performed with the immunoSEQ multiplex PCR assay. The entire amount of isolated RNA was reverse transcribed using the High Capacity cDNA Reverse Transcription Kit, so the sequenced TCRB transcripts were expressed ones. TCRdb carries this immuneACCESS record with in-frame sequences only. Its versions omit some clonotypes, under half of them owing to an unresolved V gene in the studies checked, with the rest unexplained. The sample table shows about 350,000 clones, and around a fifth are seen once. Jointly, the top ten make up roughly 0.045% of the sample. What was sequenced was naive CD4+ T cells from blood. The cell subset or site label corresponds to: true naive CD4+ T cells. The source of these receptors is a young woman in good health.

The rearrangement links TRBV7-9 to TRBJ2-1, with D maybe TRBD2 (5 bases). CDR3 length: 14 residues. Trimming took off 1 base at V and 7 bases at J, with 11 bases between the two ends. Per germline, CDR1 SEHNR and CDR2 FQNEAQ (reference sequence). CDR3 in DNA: TGTGCCAGCAGCTTAGAGGCTAGCCTTAATGAGCAGTTCTTC. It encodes CASSLEASLNEQFF.

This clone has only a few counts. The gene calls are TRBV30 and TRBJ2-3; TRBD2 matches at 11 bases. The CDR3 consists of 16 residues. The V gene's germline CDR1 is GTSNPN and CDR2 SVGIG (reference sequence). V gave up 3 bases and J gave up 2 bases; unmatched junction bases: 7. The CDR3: CAWSLGTSGYTDTQYF. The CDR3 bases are TGTGCCTGGAGCCTTGGGACTAGCGGTTACACAGATACGCAGTATTTT.

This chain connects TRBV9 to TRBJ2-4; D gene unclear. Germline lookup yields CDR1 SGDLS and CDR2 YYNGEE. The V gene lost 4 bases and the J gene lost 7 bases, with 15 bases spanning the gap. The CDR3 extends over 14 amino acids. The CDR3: CASSPNSLENIQYF. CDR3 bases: TGTGCCAGCAGCCCGAACTCCCTAGAGAACATTCAGTACTTC.

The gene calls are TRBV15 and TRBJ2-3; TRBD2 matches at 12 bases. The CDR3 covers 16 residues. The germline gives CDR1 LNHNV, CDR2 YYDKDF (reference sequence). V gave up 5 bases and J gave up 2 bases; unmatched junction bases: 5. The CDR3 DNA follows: TGTGCCACCAGCTCCCGACTAGCGGGGGACACAGATACGCAGTATTTT. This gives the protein CATSSRLAGDTDTQYF.

DNA of the CDR3: TGCAGCGTTATGGGGAGGAACACTGAAGCTTTCTTT. This codes for CSVMGRNTEAFF. The genes are TRBV29-1 and TRBJ1-1; D is unclear. The CDR3 contains 12 residues. V lost 5 bases and J 1 base, leaving 8 bases between the germline ends. The V gene's germline CDR1 is SQVTM and CDR2 ANQGSEA.

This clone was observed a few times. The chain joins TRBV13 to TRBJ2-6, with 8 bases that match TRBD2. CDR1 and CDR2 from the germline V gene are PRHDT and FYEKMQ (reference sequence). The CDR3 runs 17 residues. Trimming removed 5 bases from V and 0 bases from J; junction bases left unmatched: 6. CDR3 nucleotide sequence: TGTGCCAGCAGCGTTACTAGCGGCCCCTCTGGGGCCAACGTCCTGACTTTC. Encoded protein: CASSVTSGPSGANVLTF.

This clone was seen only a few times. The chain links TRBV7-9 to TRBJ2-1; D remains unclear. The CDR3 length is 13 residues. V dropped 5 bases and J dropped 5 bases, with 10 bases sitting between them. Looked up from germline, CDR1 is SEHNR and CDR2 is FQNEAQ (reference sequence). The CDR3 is CASSLTANNEQFF. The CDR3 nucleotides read TGTGCCAGCAGCCTCACAGCAAACAATGAGCAGTTCTTC.

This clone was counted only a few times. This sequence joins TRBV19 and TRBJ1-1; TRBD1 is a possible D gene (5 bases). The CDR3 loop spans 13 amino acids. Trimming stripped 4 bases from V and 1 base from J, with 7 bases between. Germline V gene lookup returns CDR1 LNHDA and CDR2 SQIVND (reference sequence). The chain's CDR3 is CASSSDRNTEAFF. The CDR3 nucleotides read TGTGCCAGTAGTAGTGACAGGAACACTGAAGCTTTCTTT.

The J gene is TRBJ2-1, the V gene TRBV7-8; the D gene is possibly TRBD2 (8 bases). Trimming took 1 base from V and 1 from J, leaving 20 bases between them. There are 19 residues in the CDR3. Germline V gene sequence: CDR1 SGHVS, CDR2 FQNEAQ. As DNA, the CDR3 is TGTGCCAGCAGCTTAGTACTAGCGGCCCTACAGGGGTCCTACAATGAGCAGTTCTTC. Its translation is CASSLVLAALQGSYNEQFF. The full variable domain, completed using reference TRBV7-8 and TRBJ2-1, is GAGVSQSPRYKVAKRGQDVALRCDPISGHVSLFWYQQALGQGPEFLTYFQNEAQLDKSGLPSDRFFAERPEGSVSTLKIQRTQQEDSAVYLCASSLVLAALQGSYNEQFFGPGTRLTVL.

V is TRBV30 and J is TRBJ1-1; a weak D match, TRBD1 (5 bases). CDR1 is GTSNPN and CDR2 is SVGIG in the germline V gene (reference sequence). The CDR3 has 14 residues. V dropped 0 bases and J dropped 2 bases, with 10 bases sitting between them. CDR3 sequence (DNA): TGTGCCTGGAGTGTTGGGGCAGCAAACACTGAAGCTTTCTTT. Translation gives CAWSVGAANTEAFF.

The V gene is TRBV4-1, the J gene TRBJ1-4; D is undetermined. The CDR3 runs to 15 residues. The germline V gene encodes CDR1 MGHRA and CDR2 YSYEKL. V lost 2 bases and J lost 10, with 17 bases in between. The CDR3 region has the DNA TGCGCCAGCAGCCAACGATCCGGCGGTGGCGGAAAACTGTTTTTT. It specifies CASSQRSGGGGKLFF.

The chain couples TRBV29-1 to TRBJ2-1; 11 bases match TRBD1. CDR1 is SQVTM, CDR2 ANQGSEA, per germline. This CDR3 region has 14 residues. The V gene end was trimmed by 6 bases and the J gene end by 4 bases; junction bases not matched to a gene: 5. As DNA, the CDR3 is TGCAGCGTCTTGGGACAGGGGGGATACAATGAGCAGTTCTTC. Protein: CSVLGQGGYNEQFF.

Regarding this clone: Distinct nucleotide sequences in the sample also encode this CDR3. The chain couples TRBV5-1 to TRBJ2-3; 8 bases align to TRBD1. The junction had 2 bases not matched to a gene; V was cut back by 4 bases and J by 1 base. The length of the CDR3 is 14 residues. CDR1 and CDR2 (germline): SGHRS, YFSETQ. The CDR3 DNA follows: TGCGCCAGCAGCCAGGACAGGGGCACAGATACGCAGTATTTT. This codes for CASSQDRGTDTQYF.

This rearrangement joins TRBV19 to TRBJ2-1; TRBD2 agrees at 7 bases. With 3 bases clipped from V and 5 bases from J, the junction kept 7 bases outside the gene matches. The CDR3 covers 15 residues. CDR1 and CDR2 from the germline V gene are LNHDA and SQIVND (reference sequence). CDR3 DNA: TGTGCCAGTAGTATTGGCGGGAGTGGCAACAATGAGCAGTTCTTC. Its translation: CASSIGGSGNNEQFF.

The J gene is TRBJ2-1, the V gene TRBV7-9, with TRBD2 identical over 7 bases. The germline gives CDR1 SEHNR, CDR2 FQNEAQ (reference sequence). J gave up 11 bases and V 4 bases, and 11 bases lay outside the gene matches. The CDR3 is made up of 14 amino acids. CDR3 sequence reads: CASSSGLRESKQFF. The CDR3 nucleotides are TGTGCCAGCAGCTCGGGACTAAGAGAATCGAAGCAGTTCTTC. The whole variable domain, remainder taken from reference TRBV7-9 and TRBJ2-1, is DTGVSQNPRHKITKRGQNVTFRCDPISEHNRLYWYRQTLGQGPEFLTYFQNEAQLEKSRLLSDRFSAERPKGSFSTLEIQRTEQGDSAMYLCASSSGLRESKQFFGPGTRLTVL.

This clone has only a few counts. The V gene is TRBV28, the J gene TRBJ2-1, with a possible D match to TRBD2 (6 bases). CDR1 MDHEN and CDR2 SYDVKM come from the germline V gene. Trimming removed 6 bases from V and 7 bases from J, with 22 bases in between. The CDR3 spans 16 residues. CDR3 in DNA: TGTGCCAGCAGCCCGACCGGGACTTCGTCGAGGAATGAGCAGTTCTTC. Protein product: CASSPTGTSSRNEQFF.

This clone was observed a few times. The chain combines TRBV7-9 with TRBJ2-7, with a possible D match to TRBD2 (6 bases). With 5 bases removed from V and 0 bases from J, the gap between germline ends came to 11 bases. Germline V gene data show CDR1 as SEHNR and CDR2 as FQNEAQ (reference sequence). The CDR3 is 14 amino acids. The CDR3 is CASSTRGTSYEQYF. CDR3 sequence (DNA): TGTGCCAGCAGCACGCGGGGAACCTCCTACGAGCAGTACTTC.

CDR3 region: CASSLRTGESEQYF. The CDR3 nucleotides read TGTGCCAGCTCCCTCCGGACAGGGGAATCCGAGCAGTACTTC. This rearrangement joins TRBV18 to TRBJ2-7; 9 bases agree with TRBD1. This CDR3 is built from 14 residues. CDR1 and CDR2 (germline): KGHSH, LQKENI. V lost 6 bases, J lost 6 bases, and 9 bases stayed unmatched.

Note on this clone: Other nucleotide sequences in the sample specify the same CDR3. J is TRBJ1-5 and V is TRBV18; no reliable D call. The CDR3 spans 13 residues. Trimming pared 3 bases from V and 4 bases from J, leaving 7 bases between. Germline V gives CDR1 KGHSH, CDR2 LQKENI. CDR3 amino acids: CASSPGENQPQHF. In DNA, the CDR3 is TGTGCCAGCTCACCTGGGGAGAATCAGCCCCAGCATTTT.

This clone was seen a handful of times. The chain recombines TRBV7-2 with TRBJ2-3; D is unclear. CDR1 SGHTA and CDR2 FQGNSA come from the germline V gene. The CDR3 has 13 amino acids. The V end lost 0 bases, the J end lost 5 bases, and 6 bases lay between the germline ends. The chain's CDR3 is CASSLAPLDTQYF. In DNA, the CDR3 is TGTGCCAGCAGCTTAGCCCCCTTAGATACGCAGTATTTT.

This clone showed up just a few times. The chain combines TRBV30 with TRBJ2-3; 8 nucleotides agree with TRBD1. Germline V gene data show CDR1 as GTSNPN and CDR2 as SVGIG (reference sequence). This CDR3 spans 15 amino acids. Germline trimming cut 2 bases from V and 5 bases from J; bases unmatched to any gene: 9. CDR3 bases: TGTGCCTGGAGTCCGGGACAGGCAAGAGGAGATACGCAGTATTTT. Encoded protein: CAWSPGQARGDTQYF.